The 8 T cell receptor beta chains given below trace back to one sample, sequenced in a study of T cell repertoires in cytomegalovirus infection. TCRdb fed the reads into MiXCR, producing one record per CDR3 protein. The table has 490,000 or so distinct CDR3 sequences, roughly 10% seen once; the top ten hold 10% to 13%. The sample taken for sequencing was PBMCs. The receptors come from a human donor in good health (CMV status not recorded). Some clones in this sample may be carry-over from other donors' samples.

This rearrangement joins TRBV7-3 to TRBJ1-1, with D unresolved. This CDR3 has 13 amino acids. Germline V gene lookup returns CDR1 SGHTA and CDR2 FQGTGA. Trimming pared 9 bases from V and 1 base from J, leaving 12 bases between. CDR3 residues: CARSLTRNTEAFF. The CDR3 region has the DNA TGTGCCAGGAGCCTGACAAGGAACACTGAAGCTTTCTTT.

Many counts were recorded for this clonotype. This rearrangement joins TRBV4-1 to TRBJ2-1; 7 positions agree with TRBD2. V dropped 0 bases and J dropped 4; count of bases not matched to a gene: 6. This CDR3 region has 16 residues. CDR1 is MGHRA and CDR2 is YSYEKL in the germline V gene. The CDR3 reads CASSQERLADYNEQFF. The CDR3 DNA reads TGCGCCAGCAGCCAAGAACGCCTAGCGGATTACAATGAGCAGTTCTTC.

Here the CDR3 reads CASSFRAGAWKNNEQFF. In nucleotides, the CDR3 is TGTGCCAGCAGTTTCCGAGCGGGAGCCTGGAAAAACAATGAGCAGTTCTTC. This chain links TRBV28 with TRBJ2-1, with 8 bases aligning to TRBD2. The CDR3 length is 17 residues. Unmatched junction bases numbered 12, after V lost 3 bases and J lost 5 bases. Germline CDR1 reads MDHEN; CDR2 reads SYDVKM.

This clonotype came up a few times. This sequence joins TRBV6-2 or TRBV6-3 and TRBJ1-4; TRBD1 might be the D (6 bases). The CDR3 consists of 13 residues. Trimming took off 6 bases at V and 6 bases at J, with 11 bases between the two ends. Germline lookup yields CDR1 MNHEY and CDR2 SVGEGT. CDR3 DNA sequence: TGTGCCAGCAGGGGCAGGGGAGATGAAAAACTGTTTTTT. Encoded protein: CASRGRGDEKLFF.

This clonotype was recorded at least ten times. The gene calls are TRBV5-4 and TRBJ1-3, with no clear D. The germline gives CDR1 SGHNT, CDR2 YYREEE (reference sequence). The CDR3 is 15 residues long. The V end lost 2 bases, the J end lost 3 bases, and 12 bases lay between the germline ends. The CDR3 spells CASSFPGDGGNTIYF. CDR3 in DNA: TGTGCCAGCAGCTTTCCAGGAGACGGTGGAAACACCATATATTTT. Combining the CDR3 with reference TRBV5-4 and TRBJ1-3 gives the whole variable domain ETGVTQSPTHLIKTRGQQVTLRCSSQSGHNTVSWYQQALGQGPQFIFQYYREEENGRGNFPPRFSGLQFPNYSSELNVNALELDDSALYLCASSFPGDGGNTIYFGEGSWLTVV.

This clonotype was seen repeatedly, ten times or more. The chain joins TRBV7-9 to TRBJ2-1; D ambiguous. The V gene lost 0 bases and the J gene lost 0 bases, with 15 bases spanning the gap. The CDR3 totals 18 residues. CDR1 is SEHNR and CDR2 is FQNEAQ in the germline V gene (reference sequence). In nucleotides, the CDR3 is TGTGCCAGCAGCTTAGCCCCAGAGCAATCGAGCTCCTACAATGAGCAGTTCTTC. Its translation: CASSLAPEQSSSYNEQFF.

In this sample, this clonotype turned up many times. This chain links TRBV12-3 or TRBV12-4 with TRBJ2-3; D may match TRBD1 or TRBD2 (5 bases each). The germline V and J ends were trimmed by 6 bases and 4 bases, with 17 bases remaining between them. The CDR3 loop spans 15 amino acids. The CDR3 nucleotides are TGTGCCAGCAGGACGGGACCCCTGGAAGCAGATACGCAGTATTTT. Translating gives CASRTGPLEADTQYF.

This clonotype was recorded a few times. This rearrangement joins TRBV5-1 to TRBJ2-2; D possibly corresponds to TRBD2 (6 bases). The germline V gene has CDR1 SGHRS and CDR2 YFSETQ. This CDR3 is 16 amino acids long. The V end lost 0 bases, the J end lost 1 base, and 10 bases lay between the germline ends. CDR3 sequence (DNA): TGCGCCAGCAGCTTGGATCCAGCGGGGAACACCGGGGAGCTGTTTTTT. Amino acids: CASSLDPAGNTGELFF.